These T cell receptor beta chains were read from a single sample in a study of blood T cells in healthy people across ages. TCRdb recomputed calls from the 5' RACE reads with MiXCR, one row per CDR3 protein. The sample includes about 1.5 million distinct CDR3 sequences, 35% to 45% of them seen just once. What was sequenced was blood. These receptors originate from a woman younger than 30 in good health. Each CDR3 is given with its conserved first and last residue. The order of the fields is J gene, clone size, V gene, D gene, CDR3 DNA, CDR3 protein. The D gene is left open where the match is weak. Clone size is shown for a subset of rows, as once, few, many or a class of expanded clone.

J gene: TRBJ2-1; clone size: once; V gene: TRBV6-5; D gene: TRBD2; CDR3 DNA: TGTGCCAGCAGCCTAGCGGGGAGCCTAGACGAGCAGTTCTTC; CDR3 protein: CASSLAGSLDEQFF
J gene: TRBJ1-1; clone size: -; V gene: TRBV30; D gene: TRBD1; CDR3 DNA: TGTGCCCGTATTCCGGGACAGGGAACTACTGAAGCTTTCTTT; CDR3 protein: CARIPGQGTTEAFF
J gene: TRBJ2-7; clone size: -; V gene: TRBV5-1; D gene: -; CDR3 DNA: TGCGCCAGCAGCTTCGATGTGGACGAGCAGAACTTC; CDR3 protein: CASSFDVDEQNF
J gene: TRBJ2-7; clone size: -; V gene: TRBV12-3/TRBV12-4; D gene: -; CDR3 DNA: TGTGCCAGCAGTCCGCGACTAGTTCTCCCCTACGAGCAGTACTTC; CDR3 protein: CASSPRLVLPYEQYF
J gene: TRBJ2-1; clone size: many; V gene: TRBV30; D gene: -; CDR3 DNA: TGTGCCTGGAGTGTAGGGGGATACAATGAGCAGTTCTTC; CDR3 protein: CAWSVGGYNEQFF
J gene: TRBJ2-3; clone size: -; V gene: TRBV7-2; D gene: TRBD2; CDR3 DNA: TGTGCCAGCAGCTTAGCGGGACTAGTAGCAGATACGCAGTATTTT; CDR3 protein: CASSLAGLVADTQYF
J gene: TRBJ2-3; clone size: few; V gene: TRBV6-6; D gene: TRBD2; CDR3 DNA: TGTGCCAGCAGTCAGACTAGCGGGGGGGTAGATACGCAGTATTTT; CDR3 protein: CASSQTSGGVDTQYF
J gene: TRBJ2-3; clone size: few; V gene: TRBV2; D gene: -; CDR3 DNA: TGTGCCAGCAGTGAAGTCAGATTCACGCAGTATTTT; CDR3 protein: CASSEVRFTQYF
J gene: TRBJ1-2; clone size: -; V gene: TRBV12-3/TRBV12-4; D gene: -; CDR3 DNA: TGTGCCAGCAGTTTTTTACACTATGGCTACACCTTC; CDR3 protein: CASSFLHYGYTF
J gene: TRBJ2-5; clone size: -; V gene: TRBV27; D gene: -; CDR3 DNA: TGTGCCAGCATTTTACAGGGTCACTCAGGAGAGCAGTACTTC; CDR3 protein: CASILQGHSGEQYF
J gene: TRBJ2-2; clone size: once; V gene: TRBV20-1; D gene: -; CDR3 DNA: TGCAGTGCCCTCCGAGACCCGGCGACCGGGGAGCTGTTTTTT; CDR3 protein: CSALRDPATGELFF
J gene: TRBJ2-7; clone size: few; V gene: TRBV11-2; D gene: -; CDR3 DNA: TGTGCCAGCAAGGGGAGACTAGAGTCCTACGAGCAGTACTTC; CDR3 protein: CASKGRLESYEQYF
J gene: TRBJ2-7; clone size: few; V gene: TRBV5-1; D gene: -; CDR3 DNA: TGCGCCAGCAGCTGGCAGGGAGCCTACGAGCAGTACTTC; CDR3 protein: CASSWQGAYEQYF
J gene: TRBJ1-5; clone size: few; V gene: TRBV20-1; D gene: TRBD1; CDR3 DNA: TGCAGTGCGCCAGGGGGCGCATATCAGCCCCAGCATTTT; CDR3 protein: CSAPGGAYQPQHF
J gene: TRBJ1-6; clone size: few; V gene: TRBV7-9; D gene: TRBD1; CDR3 DNA: TGTGCCAGCATTTCTGACAGGGGTGCTTCACCCCTCCACTTT; CDR3 protein: CASISDRGASPLHF
J gene: TRBJ2-1; clone size: -; V gene: TRBV9; D gene: TRBD2; CDR3 DNA: TGTGCCAGCAGCGTAGCATCTAGCGGGGGGCTTAATGAGCAGTTCTTC; CDR3 protein: CASSVASSGGLNEQFF
J gene: TRBJ2-5; clone size: few; V gene: TRBV24-1; D gene: TRBD2; CDR3 DNA: TGTGCCACCAGTGCCCCTTCAGGGACTAGCGGCCTACAAGAGACCCAGTACTTC; CDR3 protein: CATSAPSGTSGLQETQYF
J gene: TRBJ1-2; clone size: few; V gene: TRBV20-1; D gene: TRBD1; CDR3 DNA: TGCAGTGCCTCGAGAATTGGACAGGGGGATAACTATGGCTACACCTTC; CDR3 protein: CSASRIGQGDNYGYTF
J gene: TRBJ2-7; clone size: -; V gene: TRBV10-3; D gene: -; CDR3 DNA: TGTGCCATCAGTTTGGGGTACAATGAGCAGTACTTC; CDR3 protein: CAISLGYNEQYF
J gene: TRBJ2-1; clone size: -; V gene: TRBV29-1; D gene: -; CDR3 DNA: TGCAGCGTTGAAGATGGAGGAACGTCGTCCTACAATGAGCAGTTCTTC; CDR3 protein: CSVEDGGTSSYNEQFF
J gene: TRBJ2-1; clone size: few; V gene: TRBV7-3; D gene: TRBD2; CDR3 DNA: TGTGCCAGCAGCTTACAACCGGGACTAGCGGTAGATGAGCAGTTCTTC; CDR3 protein: CASSLQPGLAVDEQFF
J gene: TRBJ1-3; clone size: -; V gene: TRBV7-2; D gene: -; CDR3 DNA: TGTGCCAGCAGCTTAGGAGGTGGGACTGGAAACACCATATATTTT; CDR3 protein: CASSLGGGTGNTIYF
J gene: TRBJ2-1; clone size: -; V gene: TRBV7-2; D gene: TRBD2; CDR3 DNA: TGTGCCAGCAGCTTCGGACTAGGTCCGTACAATGAGCAGTTCTTC; CDR3 protein: CASSFGLGPYNEQFF
J gene: TRBJ2-7; clone size: -; V gene: TRBV6-5; D gene: -; CDR3 DNA: TGTGCCAGCAGTTACTCACTAGATGGGGAGCAGTACTTC; CDR3 protein: CASSYSLDGEQYF
J gene: TRBJ1-2; clone size: -; V gene: TRBV19; D gene: -; CDR3 DNA: TGTGCCAGTAGTATACCGGCACAGGGTATCTATGGCTACACCTTC; CDR3 protein: CASSIPAQGIYGYTF
J gene: TRBJ2-3; clone size: -; V gene: TRBV15; D gene: TRBD1; CDR3 DNA: TGTGCCACCCGGGCCCGGACAGGGGTAACAGATACGCAGTATTTT; CDR3 protein: CATRARTGVTDTQYF
J gene: TRBJ1-4; clone size: -; V gene: TRBV27; D gene: -; CDR3 DNA: TGTGCCAGCAGTTTTAAGGGCCCAGTATGGGGTAATGGAGTTAAGGAAAAACTGTTTTTT; CDR3 protein: CASSFKGPVWGNGVKEKLFF
J gene: TRBJ2-6; clone size: -; V gene: TRBV20-1; D gene: -; CDR3 DNA: TGCAGTGCTGTAGTTGCCTCCGGGGCCAACGTCCTGACTTTC; CDR3 protein: CSAVVASGANVLTF
J gene: TRBJ2-1; clone size: few; V gene: TRBV10-3; D gene: TRBD2; CDR3 DNA: TGTGCCATCAGTGCGACTAGCGGGAGTAGAAATGAGCAGTTCTTC; CDR3 protein: CAISATSGSRNEQFF
J gene: TRBJ2-7; clone size: few; V gene: TRBV28; D gene: TRBD2; CDR3 DNA: TGTGCCAGCAGTTTATGGCGGGAGTTGTACGAGCAGTACTTC; CDR3 protein: CASSLWRELYEQYF
J gene: TRBJ2-5; clone size: once; V gene: TRBV12-3/TRBV12-4; D gene: -; CDR3 DNA: TGTGCCAGCAGTTTAGGTCCCCCGGTGACCAATGAGCAGTACTTC; CDR3 protein: CASSLGPPVTNEQYF
J gene: TRBJ1-5; clone size: -; V gene: TRBV5-4; D gene: -; CDR3 DNA: TGTGCCAGCAGCTCAGGCGGAGGGCTTGGTCAGCCCCAGCATTTT; CDR3 protein: CASSSGGGLGQPQHF
J gene: TRBJ2-1; clone size: -; V gene: TRBV6-6; D gene: TRBD2; CDR3 DNA: TGTGCCAGCAGTTACTCGCCGACTAGCGGGATTTACAATGAGCAGTTCTTC; CDR3 protein: CASSYSPTSGIYNEQFF